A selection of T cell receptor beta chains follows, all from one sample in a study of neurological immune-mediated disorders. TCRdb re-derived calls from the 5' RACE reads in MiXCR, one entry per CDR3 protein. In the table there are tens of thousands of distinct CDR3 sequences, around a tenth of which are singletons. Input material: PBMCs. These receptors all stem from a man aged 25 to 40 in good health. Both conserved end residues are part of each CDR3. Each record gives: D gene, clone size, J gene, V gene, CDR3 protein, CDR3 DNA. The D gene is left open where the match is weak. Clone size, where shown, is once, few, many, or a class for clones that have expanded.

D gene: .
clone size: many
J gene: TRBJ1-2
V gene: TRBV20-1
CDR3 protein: CSAEVPGWYGYTF
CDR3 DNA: TGCAGTGCTGAGGTTCCTGGGTGGTATGGCTACACCTTC

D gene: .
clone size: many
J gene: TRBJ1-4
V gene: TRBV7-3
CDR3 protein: CAAQKKLFF
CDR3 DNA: TGTGCCGCTCAGAAAAAACTGTTTTTT

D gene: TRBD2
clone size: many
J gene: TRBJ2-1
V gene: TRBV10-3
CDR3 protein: CAISESASGRTDNEQFF
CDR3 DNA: TGTGCCATCAGTGAGTCGGCTAGCGGGAGAACAGACAATGAGCAGTTCTTC

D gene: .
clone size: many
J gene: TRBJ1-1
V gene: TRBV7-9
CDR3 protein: CASADRVVTEAFF
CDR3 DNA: TGTGCCAGCGCGGACAGAGTGGTCACTGAAGCTTTCTTT

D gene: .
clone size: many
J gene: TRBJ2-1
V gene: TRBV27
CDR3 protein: CASSTTPLQSSYNEQFF
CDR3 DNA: TGTGCCAGCAGCACCACCCCTCTACAGAGCTCCTACAATGAGCAGTTCTTC

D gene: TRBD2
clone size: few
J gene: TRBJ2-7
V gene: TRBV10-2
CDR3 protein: CASSYTSGAYEQYF
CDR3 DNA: TGCGCCAGCAGTTATACTAGCGGGGCATACGAGCAGTACTTC

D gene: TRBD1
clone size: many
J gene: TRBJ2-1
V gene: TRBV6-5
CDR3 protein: CASSGRQGTYNEQFF
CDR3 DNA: TGTGCCAGCAGTGGTCGACAGGGGACCTACAATGAGCAGTTCTTC

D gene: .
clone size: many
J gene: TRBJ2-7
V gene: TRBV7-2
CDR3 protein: CASSLPGTGEQYF
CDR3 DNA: TGTGCCAGCAGCTTACCGGGGACGGGCGAGCAGTACTTC

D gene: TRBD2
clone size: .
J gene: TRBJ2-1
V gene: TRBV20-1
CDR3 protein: CSARGSGRGVGFEQFF
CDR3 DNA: TGCAGTGCTAGAGGTAGCGGGAGGGGAGTTGGGTTTGAGCAGTTCTTC

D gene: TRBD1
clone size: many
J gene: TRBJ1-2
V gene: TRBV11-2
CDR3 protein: CASSSPGQGLNYGYTF
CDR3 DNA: TGTGCCAGCAGCTCTCCGGGACAGGGCCTAAACTATGGCTACACCTTC

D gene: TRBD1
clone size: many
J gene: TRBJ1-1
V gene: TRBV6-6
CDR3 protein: CASSFGQGETEAFF
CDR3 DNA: TGTGCCAGCAGTTTCGGACAGGGTGAGACTGAAGCTTTCTTT

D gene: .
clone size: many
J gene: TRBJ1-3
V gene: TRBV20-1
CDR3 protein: CSAPRGNTENTIYF
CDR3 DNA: TGCAGTGCTCCCCGAGGCAATACCGAAAACACCATATATTTT

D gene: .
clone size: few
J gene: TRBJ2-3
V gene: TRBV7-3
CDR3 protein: CASSSGTDVPEDTQYF
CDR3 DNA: TGTGCCAGCAGCTCCGGGACGGACGTACCTGAAGATACGCAGTATTTT

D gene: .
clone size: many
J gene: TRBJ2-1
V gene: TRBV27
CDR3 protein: CASSLSLHSSYNEQFF
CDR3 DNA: TGTGCCAGCAGCCTCTCCCTCCACAGCTCCTACAATGAGCAGTTCTTC

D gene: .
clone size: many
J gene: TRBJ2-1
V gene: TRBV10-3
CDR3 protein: CAISEGDEQFF
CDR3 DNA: TGTGCCATCAGTGAGGGAGATGAGCAGTTCTTC

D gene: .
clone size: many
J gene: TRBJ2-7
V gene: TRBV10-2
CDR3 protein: CASSESVTDSYEQYF
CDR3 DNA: TGCGCCAGCAGTGAGTCCGTGACTGACTCCTACGAGCAGTACTTC